Given below is one T cell receptor beta chain in context. Antigen specificity is unknown. Produced via immunoSEQ multiplex PCR; TCRdb's table is partial and in-frame only. The sample consists of under 110,000 clones, about nine tenths of them appearing once. This entry comes from a study of T cell responses to AZD1222 COVID-19 vaccine. Study findings and constraints: Among the donors, most were white British and more were female, and clonal diversity was possibly underestimated.

The input for sequencing was peripheral blood, taken on day 0 of AZD1222 vaccination. The source of this sequence is an adult in good health.

The CDR3 reads CASSHGRQLYF. The CDR3 DNA follows: TGTGCCAGCAGCCACGGGAGGCAGCTTTACTTC. V is TRBV11-2 and J is TRBJ2-4, with 7 positions matching TRBD2. Germline CDR1 is SGHAT and CDR2 is FQNNGV. With 5 bases clipped from V and 16 bases from J, the junction kept 8 bases outside the gene matches. The CDR3 is made up of 11 amino acids.